A single sample is the source of the 20 T cell receptor beta chains below, sequenced in a study of T-cell reconstitution after alpha-beta-depleted transplantation in children. A TCRbeta library incorporating unique molecular identifiers was prepared. TCRdb reprocessed the PCR reads via MiXCR and lists one record per CDR3 protein. This table holds some 600,000 distinct CDR3 sequences, roughly 13% found once. The sequenced sample was PBMCs, mostly from graft donor cells, obtained 360 days after TCRalphabeta/CD19-depleted stem cell transplant. The receptors stem from a male patient aged 10 to 17 who had a stem cell transplant for acute myeloid leukemia, so the T cells may come from the graft donor.

This clonotype has only a few counts. V and J are TRBV4-1 and TRBJ2-1; D may correspond to TRBD1 or TRBD2 (5 bases each). Germline loops: CDR1 MGHRA, CDR2 YSYEKL. Trimming stripped 5 bases from V and 0 bases from J, with 14 bases between. This CDR3 region has 16 residues. The CDR3 nucleotides read TGCGCCAGCAGCAAAGTTCCAGGGAGCTCCTACAATGAGCAGTTCTTC. Its translation: CASSKVPGSSYNEQFF.

This clonotype was counted between two and nine times. The chain employs TRBV13 and TRBJ2-1; D is perhaps TRBD1 or TRBD2 (5 bases each). Trimming took off 6 bases at V and 9 bases at J, with 21 bases between the two ends. The CDR3 extends over 15 amino acids. Germline V gives CDR1 PRHDT, CDR2 FYEKMQ (reference sequence). The CDR3 DNA reads TGTGCCAGCAGTTGGGGACCTATAACAGGCGGTGAGCAGTTCTTC. It is translated as CASSWGPITGGEQFF.

This clonotype came up many times. The chain is built from TRBV5-1 and TRBJ2-1, with 7 bases lining up with TRBD2. In germline, CDR1 is SGHRS, CDR2 YFSETQ. V trimming: 2 bases; J trimming: 4 bases; junction bases outside the gene matches: 12. The CDR3 runs to 17 residues. DNA of the CDR3: TGCGCCAGCAGCTTTTATCCAGCGGGGCCCGCATACAATGAGCAGTTCTTC. Its protein is CASSFYPAGPAYNEQFF.

This clonotype occurred a few times. The chain uses TRBV20-1 and TRBJ2-7, with 9 nucleotides matching TRBD1. The CDR3 is 15 amino acids. V lost 3 bases to trimming and J lost 7 bases; unmatched junction nucleotides: 13. Germline values: CDR1 DFQATT, CDR2 SNEGSKA (reference sequence). CDR3 bases: TGCAGTGCTAGGGGCTGGGACAGGGCCATCTTGGAGCAGTACTTC. This encodes CSARGWDRAILEQYF.

This chain links TRBV25-1 with TRBJ2-7; D possibly corresponds to TRBD2 (7 bases). CDR3 length equals 15 residues. V was shortened by 1 base and J by 2 bases, with 12 bases between the two germline ends. The germline gives CDR1 MGHDK, CDR2 SYGVNS. CDR3 region: CASSESGGAAYEQYF. The CDR3 DNA follows: TGTGCCAGCAGTGAATCGGGGGGCGCCGCCTACGAGCAGTACTTC.

The CDR3 nucleotides are TGTGCCAGCATAAGGGGGCCCTATACAAATGAGCAGTTCTTC. It codes for CASIRGPYTNEQFF. J is TRBJ2-1 and V is TRBV28, with 7 bases lining up with TRBD1. Germline trimming cut 7 bases from V and 7 bases from J; bases unmatched to any gene: 10. This CDR3 comprises 14 residues. Per the germline V gene, CDR1 is MDHEN and CDR2 is SYDVKM.

The CDR3 reads CAWSVRGGGPFNEQYF. The CDR3 DNA reads as TGTGCCTGGAGTGTACGTGGGGGAGGGCCTTTTAACGAGCAGTACTTC. V is TRBV30 and J is TRBJ2-7, with 7 bases that match TRBD2. Germline-derived CDR1 and CDR2 are GTSNPN and SVGIG (reference sequence). The CDR3 is 16 amino acids. V was pared by 0 bases and J by 5 bases, with 13 bases of the junction left unmatched.

This clonotype was detected a few times. The chain is built from TRBV28 and TRBJ2-7; D perhaps matches TRBD2 (6 bases). CDR1 and CDR2 (germline): MDHEN, SYDVKM. The V end was cut by 7 bases, the J end by 1 base, with 17 bases between. The CDR3 length is 15 residues. The CDR3 spells CASTVGGIISYEQYF. The CDR3 coding sequence is TGTGCCAGCACCGTTGGGGGGATAATATCCTACGAGCAGTACTTC.

The chain combines TRBV5-1 with TRBJ2-7; 9 positions agree with TRBD2. Losses at the gene ends were 5 bases for V and 5 bases for J; bases not matched to a gene: 11. CDR1 and CDR2 from the germline V gene are SGHRS and YFSETQ. The CDR3 runs to 15 residues. CDR3 sequence reads: CASRPRSGRPNEQYF. DNA for the CDR3: TGCGCCAGCAGACCCAGGAGCGGGAGGCCCAACGAGCAGTACTTC.

This clonotype was counted only a few times. No conserved phenylalanine or tryptophan is present at the end of the CDR3, so a read error is the likely explanation. The DNA is left out, because the CDR3 cannot be placed on it with certainty; the CDR3 is given as TCRdb lists it. The chain joins TRBV6-2 or TRBV6-3 to TRBJ2-5; the table's D gene call, TRBD2, was not cross checked with the DNA. With termini counted, the CDR3 has 11 amino acids. The germline gives CDR1 MNHEY, CDR2 SVGEGT. Here the CDR3 reads CASSYPSHRVV.

This clonotype was seen at least ten times. The V call is TRBV19, the J call TRBJ2-5, with D perhaps TRBD2 (5 bases). In germline, CDR1 is LNHDA, CDR2 SQIVND (reference sequence). V lost 4 bases, J lost 9 bases, and 15 bases lay in between. This CDR3 has 13 amino acids. The DNA for the CDR3 is TGTGCCAGTAGTACCGGGATGAGATGGGCCCAGTACTTC. The encoded protein is CASSTGMRWAQYF.

This chain connects TRBV20-1 to TRBJ2-1, with unresolved D. V was clipped by 6 bases and J by 8 bases, with 17 bases between them. Germline CDR1 DFQATT, CDR2 SNEGSKA (reference sequence). The CDR3 is made up of 13 amino acids. CDR3 in DNA: TGCAGTGCATTGGTTCTAGGAATAGATGAGCAGTTCTTC. This sequence encodes CSALVLGIDEQFF.

This clonotype was seen only a few times. CDR3 region: CATSTVQGIPNEQFF. For the CDR3, the DNA is TGTGCCACCTCAACTGTACAGGGGATACCCAATGAGCAGTTCTTC. The rearrangement joins TRBV24-1 to TRBJ2-1, with 7 bases matching TRBD1. The V gene's germline CDR1 is KGHDR and CDR2 SFDVKD. V shed 9 bases, J shed 6 bases, and the junction held 13 bases outside the gene matches. CDR3 length: 15 residues.

Only a few counts were recorded for this clonotype. The V gene is TRBV3-1, the J gene TRBJ2-5, with TRBD2 matching over 12 bases. This CDR3 comprises 16 residues. Germline lookup yields CDR1 LGHDT and CDR2 YNNKEL (reference sequence). Trimming cost V 7 bases and J 6 bases; bases outside gene matches: 12. The CDR3 DNA sequence: TGTGCCAGCACCTCCAAGATGACTAGCGGGAGTCAGACCCAGTACTTC. It yields the protein CASTSKMTSGSQTQYF.

The rearrangement links TRBV30 to TRBJ1-5; weak D call: TRBD1 (5 bases). V lost 3 bases and J lost 0, with 9 bases in between. Germline lookup yields CDR1 GTSNPN and CDR2 SVGIG (reference sequence). There are 14 residues in the CDR3. The CDR3 region is CAWRGDGSNQPQHF. The CDR3 DNA reads TGTGCCTGGAGAGGGGACGGTAGCAATCAGCCCCAGCATTTT. Based on the CDR3 plus reference TRBV30 and TRBJ1-5, the full variable domain is SQTIHQWPATLVQPVGSPLSLECTVEGTSNPNLYWYRQAAGRGLQLLFYSVGIGQISSEVPQNLSASRPQDRQFILSSKKLLLSDSGFYLCAWRGDGSNQPQHFGDGTRLSIL.

The chain couples TRBV4-3 to TRBJ2-1; 7 bases fit TRBD2. V was pared by 0 bases and J by 4 bases, with 12 bases of the junction left unmatched. The CDR3 runs to 18 residues. CDR1 is LGHNA and CDR2 is YSLEER in the germline V gene. CDR3 in amino acids: CASSQEPIGTSAYNEQFF. CDR3 sequence (DNA): TGCGCCAGCAGCCAAGAACCAATAGGTACTAGCGCGTACAATGAGCAGTTCTTC.

This clonotype appeared a few times. V and J are TRBV12-3 or TRBV12-4 and TRBJ2-5, with D unclear. V was pared by 0 bases and J by 7 bases, with 9 bases between. The CDR3 loop spans 13 amino acids. CDR3 coding DNA: TGTGCCAGCAGTTTAGCGGGGTCGGGGACCCAGTACTTC. This sequence encodes CASSLAGSGTQYF.

The rearrangement links TRBV13 to TRBJ1-1; TRBD1 might be the D (6 bases). CDR1 is PRHDT, CDR2 FYEKMQ, per germline (reference sequence). The CDR3 totals 16 residues. Trimming removed 4 bases from V and 0 bases from J, with 15 bases in between. The CDR3: CASSSGGGYMNTEAFF. The CDR3 nucleotides read TGTGCCAGCAGCTCGGGGGGCGGGTACATGAACACTGAAGCTTTCTTT.

The V call is TRBV6-6, the J call TRBJ2-7, with D possibly TRBD1 on 6 matching bases. This CDR3 is built from 12 residues. Between the trimmed V and J ends, which lost 8 bases and 2 bases, there was a span of 10 bases. The V gene's germline CDR1 is MNHNY and CDR2 SVGAGI (reference sequence). The CDR3 bases are TGTGCCAGCTCGGACAGCCCCTACGAGCAGTACTTC. This gives the protein CASSDSPYEQYF.

In this sample, this clonotype turned up many times. In DNA, the CDR3 is TGCGCCAGCAGCCAAGAGACCGGGAGGGCGTGGGAGACCCAGTACTTC. Translating it yields CASSQETGRAWETQYF. The chain uses TRBV4-3 and TRBJ2-5, with 8 bases matching TRBD2. Unmatched junction bases numbered 8, after V lost 0 bases and J lost 5 bases. The CDR3 extends over 16 amino acids. Looked up from germline, CDR1 is LGHNA and CDR2 is YSLEER.